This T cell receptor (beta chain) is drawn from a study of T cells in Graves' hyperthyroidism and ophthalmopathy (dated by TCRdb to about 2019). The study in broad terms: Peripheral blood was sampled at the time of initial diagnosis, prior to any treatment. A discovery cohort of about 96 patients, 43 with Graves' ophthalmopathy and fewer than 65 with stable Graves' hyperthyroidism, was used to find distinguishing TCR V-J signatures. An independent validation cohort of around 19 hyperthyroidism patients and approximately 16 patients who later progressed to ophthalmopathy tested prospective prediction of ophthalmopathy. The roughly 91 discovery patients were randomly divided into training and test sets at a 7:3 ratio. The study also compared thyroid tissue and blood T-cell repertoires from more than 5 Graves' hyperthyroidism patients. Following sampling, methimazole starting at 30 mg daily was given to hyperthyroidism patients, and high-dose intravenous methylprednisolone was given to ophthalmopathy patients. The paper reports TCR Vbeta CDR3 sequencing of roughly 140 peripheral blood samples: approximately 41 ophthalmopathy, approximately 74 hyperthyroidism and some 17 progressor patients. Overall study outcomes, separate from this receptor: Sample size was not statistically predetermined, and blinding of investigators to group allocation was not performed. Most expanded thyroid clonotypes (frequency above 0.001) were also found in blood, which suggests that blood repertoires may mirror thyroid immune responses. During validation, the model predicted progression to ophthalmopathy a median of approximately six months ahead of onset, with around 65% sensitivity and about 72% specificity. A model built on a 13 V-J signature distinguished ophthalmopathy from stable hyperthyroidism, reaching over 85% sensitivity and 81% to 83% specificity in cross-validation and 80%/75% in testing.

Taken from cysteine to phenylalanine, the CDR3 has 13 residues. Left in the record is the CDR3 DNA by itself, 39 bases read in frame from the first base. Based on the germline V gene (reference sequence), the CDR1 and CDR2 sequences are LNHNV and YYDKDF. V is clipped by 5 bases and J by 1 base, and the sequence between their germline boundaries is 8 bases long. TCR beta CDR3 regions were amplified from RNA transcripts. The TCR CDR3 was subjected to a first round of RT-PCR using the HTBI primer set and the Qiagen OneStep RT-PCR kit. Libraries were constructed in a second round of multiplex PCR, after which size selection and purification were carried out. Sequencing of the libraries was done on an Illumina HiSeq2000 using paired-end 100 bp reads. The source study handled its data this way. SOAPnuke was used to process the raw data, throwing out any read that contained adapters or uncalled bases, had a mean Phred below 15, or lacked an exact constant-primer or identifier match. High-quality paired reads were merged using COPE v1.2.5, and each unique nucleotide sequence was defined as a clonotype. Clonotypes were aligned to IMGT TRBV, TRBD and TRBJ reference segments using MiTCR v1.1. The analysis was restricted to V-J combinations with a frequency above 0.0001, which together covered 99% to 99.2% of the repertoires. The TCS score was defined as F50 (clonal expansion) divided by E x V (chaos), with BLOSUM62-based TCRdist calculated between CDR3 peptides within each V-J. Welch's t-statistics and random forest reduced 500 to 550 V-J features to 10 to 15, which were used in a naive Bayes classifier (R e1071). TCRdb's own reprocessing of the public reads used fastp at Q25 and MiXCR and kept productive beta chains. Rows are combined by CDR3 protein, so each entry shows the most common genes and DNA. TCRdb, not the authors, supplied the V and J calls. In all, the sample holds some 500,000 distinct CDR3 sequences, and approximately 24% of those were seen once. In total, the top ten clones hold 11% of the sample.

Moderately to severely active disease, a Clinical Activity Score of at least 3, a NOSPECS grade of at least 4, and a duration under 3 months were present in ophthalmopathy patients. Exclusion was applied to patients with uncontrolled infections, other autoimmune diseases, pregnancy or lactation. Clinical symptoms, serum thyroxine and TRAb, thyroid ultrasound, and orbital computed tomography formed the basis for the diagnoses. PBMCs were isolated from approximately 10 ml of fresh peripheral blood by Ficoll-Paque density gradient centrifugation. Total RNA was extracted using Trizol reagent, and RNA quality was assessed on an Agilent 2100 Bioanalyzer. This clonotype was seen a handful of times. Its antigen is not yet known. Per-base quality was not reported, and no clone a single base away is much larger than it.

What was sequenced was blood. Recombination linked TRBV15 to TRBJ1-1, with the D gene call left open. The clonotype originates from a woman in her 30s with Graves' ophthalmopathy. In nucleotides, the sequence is TGTGCCACCAGCCTCTATCGGAACACTGAAGCTTTCTTT. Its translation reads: CATSLYRNTEAFF.